This note documents a single T cell receptor beta chain sequence. V shed 6 bases, J shed 2 bases, and the junction held 4 bases outside the gene matches. The CDR3 length is 13 residues. These data originate in a study of T-cell reconstitution after alpha-beta-depleted transplantation in children. The TCRbeta library was prepared with unique molecular identifiers. Via MiXCR, TCRdb re-called the PCR reads, giving one row per CDR3 protein. The data show 350,000 to 450,000 distinct CDR3 sequences, 20% seen once. This TCR came from a human donor who donated a stem cell graft to a child with acute myeloid leukemia. The sample was PBMCs from the stem cell graft donor, taken from the stem cell graft. The rearrangement uses TRBV12-3 or TRBV12-4 and TRBJ2-7; TRBD1 aligns across 7 bases. The DNA of the CDR3 is TGTGCCAGCAGAATCGGGACAGCCTACGAGCAGTACTTC. Residues: CASRIGTAYEQYF.